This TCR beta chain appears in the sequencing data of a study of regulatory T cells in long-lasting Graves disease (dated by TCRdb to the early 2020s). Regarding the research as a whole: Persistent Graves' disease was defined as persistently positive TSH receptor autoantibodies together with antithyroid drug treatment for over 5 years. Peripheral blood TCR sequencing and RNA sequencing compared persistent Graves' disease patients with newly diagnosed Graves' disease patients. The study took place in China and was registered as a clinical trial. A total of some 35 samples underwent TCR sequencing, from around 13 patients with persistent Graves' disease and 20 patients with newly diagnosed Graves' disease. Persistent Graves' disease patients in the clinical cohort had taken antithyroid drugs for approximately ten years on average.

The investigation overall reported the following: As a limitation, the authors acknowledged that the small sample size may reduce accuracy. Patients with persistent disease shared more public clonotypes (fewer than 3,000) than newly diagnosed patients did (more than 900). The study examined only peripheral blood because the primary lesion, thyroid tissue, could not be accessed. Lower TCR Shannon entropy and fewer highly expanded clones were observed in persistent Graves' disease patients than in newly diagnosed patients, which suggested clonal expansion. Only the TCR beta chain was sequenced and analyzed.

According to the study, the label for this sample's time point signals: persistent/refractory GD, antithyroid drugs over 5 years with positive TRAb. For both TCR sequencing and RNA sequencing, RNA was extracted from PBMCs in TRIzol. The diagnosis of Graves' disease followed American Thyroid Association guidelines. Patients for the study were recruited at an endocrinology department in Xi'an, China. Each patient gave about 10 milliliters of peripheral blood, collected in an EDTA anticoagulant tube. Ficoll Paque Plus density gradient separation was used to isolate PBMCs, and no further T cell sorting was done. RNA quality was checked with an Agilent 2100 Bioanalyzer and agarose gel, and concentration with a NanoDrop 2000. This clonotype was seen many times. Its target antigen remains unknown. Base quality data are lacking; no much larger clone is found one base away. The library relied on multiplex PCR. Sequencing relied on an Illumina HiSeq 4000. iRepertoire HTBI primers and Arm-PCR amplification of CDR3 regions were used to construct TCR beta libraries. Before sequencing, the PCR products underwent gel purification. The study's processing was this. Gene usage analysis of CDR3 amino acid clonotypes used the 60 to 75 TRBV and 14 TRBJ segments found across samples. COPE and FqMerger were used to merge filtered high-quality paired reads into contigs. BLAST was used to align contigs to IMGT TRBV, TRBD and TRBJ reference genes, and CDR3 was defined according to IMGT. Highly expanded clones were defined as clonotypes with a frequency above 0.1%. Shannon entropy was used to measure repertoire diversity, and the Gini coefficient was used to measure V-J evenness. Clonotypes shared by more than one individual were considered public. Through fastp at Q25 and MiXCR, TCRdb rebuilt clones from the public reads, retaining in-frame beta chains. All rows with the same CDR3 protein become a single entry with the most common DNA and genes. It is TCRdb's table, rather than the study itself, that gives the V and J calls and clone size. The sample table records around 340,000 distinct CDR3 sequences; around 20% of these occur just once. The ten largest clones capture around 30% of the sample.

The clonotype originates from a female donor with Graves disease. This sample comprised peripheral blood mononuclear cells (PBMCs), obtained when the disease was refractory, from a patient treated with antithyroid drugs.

The CDR3: CASSYAGAGGSEAFF. The DNA sequence is TGTGCCAGCAGTTACGCGGGGGCAGGGGGCTCTGAAGCTTTCTTT. Recombination joined TRBV6-5 with TRBJ1-1, with 8 junctional bases fitting TRBD1. The CDR3 has 15 amino acids, counting the end cysteine and phenylalanine. The sequence is cut down to CDR3 DNA, 45 bases in frame from base 1. Trimming leaves V shorter by 2 bases and J shorter by 6 bases, with the junction holding 8 bases beyond the gene matches. CDR1 and CDR2, per the germline V gene, are MNHEY and SVGAGI.